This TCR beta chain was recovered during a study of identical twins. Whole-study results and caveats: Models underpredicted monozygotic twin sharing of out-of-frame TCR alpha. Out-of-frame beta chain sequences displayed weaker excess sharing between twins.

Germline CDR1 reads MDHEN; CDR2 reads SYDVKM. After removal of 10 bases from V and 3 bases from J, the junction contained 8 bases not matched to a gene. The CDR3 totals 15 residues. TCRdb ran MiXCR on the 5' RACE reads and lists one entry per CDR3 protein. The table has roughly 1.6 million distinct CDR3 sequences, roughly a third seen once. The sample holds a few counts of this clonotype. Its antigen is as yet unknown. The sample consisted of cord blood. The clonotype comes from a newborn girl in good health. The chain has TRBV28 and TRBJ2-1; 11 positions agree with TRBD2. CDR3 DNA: TGTGCCACCATCTTTACTAGCGGGAGCTACAATGAGCAGTTCTTC. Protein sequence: CATIFTSGSYNEQFF.